This T cell receptor beta chain was profiled in a study of post-analysis software for immune sequencing data (dated by TCRdb to 2015 to 2017). For context, the study as a whole: Relapsing-remitting, secondary progressive and progressive-relapsing multiple sclerosis were recorded as disease courses, and subtype annotation was lacking for some patients. The multiple sclerosis patient repertoires were compared with under 13 previously published healthy control repertoires from donors aged about 6 to 26 years. A subset of samples was prepared in parallel using single-end sample barcoding, then pooled and co-amplified after Illumina adapter ligation. General conclusions and limits of the study: Compared with controls, multiple sclerosis patients had significantly lower normalized Chao1 diversity, a finding suggesting substantial peripheral T-cell clonal expansion. Direct clustering with F measure showed strong co-clustering of samples prepared in the same batch, prompting a batch-effect correction. A few TRBV segments, including TRBV5-6, TRBV5-1 and TRBV20-1, were significantly more frequent in patients than controls. The multiple sclerosis patient group was slightly younger than the control group.

In this sample, this clonotype turned up many times. Its antigen specificity is not known. Base qualities are not at hand, and no much larger clone is one base apart. Libraries were built with PCR. Sequencing used an Illumina HiSeq 2500. To reduce PCR and sequencing biases, unique molecular identifiers were built into the TCR beta cDNA libraries. About 500,000 cDNA molecules were obtained for every 1 to 10 million input T cells, so each molecule roughly corresponded to one T cell. The same protocol used for the earlier healthy control dataset was applied to prepare and sequence the patient libraries. Within a given batch, samples were prepared together, multiplexed and sequenced on the same HiSeq lane. In the source study's methods: MIGEC was used to process the raw barcoded reads, and molecular identifier groups with only a single read were discarded before consensus assembly and CDR3 extraction. Clonotype tables were post-analysed with VDJtools, and diversity was normalized by down-sampling all datasets to the smallest sample size. In repertoire overlap clustering, CDR3 amino acid sequences, but not nucleotide sequences, were matched to correct batch-related cross-sample contamination. TCRdb cleaned the public reads at Q25 with fastp, built clones with MiXCR and kept in-frame beta chains. Each record represents a unique CDR3 protein, reported with the most common genes and DNA among its rows. Clone size and V and J calls follow TCRdb, not the original study. In all, the sample holds roughly 800,000 distinct CDR3 sequences, and 30% of those were seen once. The top ten clonotypes cover under 0.7% of the sample.

Taken from the germline V gene, the CDR1 and CDR2 loops are SGHTA and FQGNSA. The CDR3, cysteine through phenylalanine, is 14 amino acids long. The entry retains the CDR3 DNA only, 42 bases that are in frame from base 1. V drops 0 bases and J drops 4 bases, leaving 10 bases in between. To demonstrate the VDJtools post-analysis software, TCR beta repertoires were profiled from the peripheral blood of more than ten young patients with multiple sclerosis. The patients with multiple sclerosis were children and adolescents between roughly 6 and 15 years of age. The chain is encoded by TRBV7-2 joined to TRBJ2-7; the best D guess is TRBD2, with 5 bases matching. The material sequenced was blood. The sequence was obtained from a girl aged 10 to 17 with multiple sclerosis. The CDR3 here reads CASSLAPGIYEQYF. The DNA sequence follows: TGTGCCAGCAGCTTAGCCCCGGGAATTTACGAGCAGTACTTC.